This TCR beta chain derives from a study of CD8 T cells in ankylosing spondylitis. Worth noting for this clonotype: The antigen remains unidentified.

TCRdb analysed the 5' RACE reads with MiXCR anew, one entry per CDR3 protein. There are about 480,000 distinct CDR3 sequences in the sample; roughly 17% occur only once, and approximately 1% lies in the top ten. CDR1 is SGHKS and CDR2 is YYEKEE in the germline V gene (reference sequence). V gave up 1 base and J gave up 0 bases, with 5 bases separating them. This CDR3 is 14 amino acids long. Study-wide results and limits: Past research had described some motif variants in reactive arthritis synovial fluid and blood. Ankylosing spondylitis blood seemed to carry a telltale TCR beta motif made of eight or nine highly homologous variants. Within peripheral blood, clones linked to disease were CD8+ and relatively rare. As reported, disease-linked clones showed significant enrichment in matched ankylosing spondylitis synovial fluid.

Sample: blood, either unsorted or a sorted T cell fraction (not recorded which). The receptor comes from a male donor with ankylosing spondylitis. This rearrangement joins TRBV5-5 to TRBJ1-3; D call uncertain. CDR3: CASSLNPSGNTIYF. CDR3 nucleotide sequence: TGTGCCAGCAGCTTGAATCCCTCTGGAAACACCATATATTTT.